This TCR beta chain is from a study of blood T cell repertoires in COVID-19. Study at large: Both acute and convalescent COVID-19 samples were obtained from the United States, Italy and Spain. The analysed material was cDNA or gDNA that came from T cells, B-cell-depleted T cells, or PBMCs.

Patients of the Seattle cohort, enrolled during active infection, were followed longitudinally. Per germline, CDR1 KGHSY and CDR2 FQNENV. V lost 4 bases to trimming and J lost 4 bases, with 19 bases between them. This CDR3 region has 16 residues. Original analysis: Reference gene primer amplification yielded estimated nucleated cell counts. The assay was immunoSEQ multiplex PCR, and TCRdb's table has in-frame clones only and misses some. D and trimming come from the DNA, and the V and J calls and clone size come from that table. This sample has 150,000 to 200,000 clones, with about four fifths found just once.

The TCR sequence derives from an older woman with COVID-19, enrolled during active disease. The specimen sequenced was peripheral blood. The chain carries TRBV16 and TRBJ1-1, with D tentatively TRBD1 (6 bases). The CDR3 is CASSPNLRQGSTEAFF. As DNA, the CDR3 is TGTGCCAGCAGCCCTAACCTTAGGCAGGGGAGCACTGAAGCTTTCTTT.